This TCR beta chain was identified during a study of blood T cells in healthy people across ages. PCR was performed a second time for roughly 7 to 12 cycles using a sample-barcoded 5' primer and a J-beta primer mix. TCRdb used MiXCR to reprocess the 5' RACE reads, holding one entry per CDR3 protein. The sample shows hundreds of thousands of distinct CDR3 sequences, roughly 49% of them seen only once. Trimming shortened V by 6 bases and J by 5 bases, and 19 bases separated the two germline ends. Germline V CDR1 and CDR2: MNHEY, SVGEGT. CDR3 length equals 15 residues. Sample: blood. The sequence came from a woman aged 60-75 years in good health. The genes are TRBV6-2 or TRBV6-3 and TRBJ1-1, with D possibly TRBD1 on 6 matching bases. The CDR3 DNA reads as TGTGCCAGCAGCACGAAAGAGGGGGTAATTACTGAAGCTTTCTTT. Protein sequence: CASSTKEGVITEAFF.